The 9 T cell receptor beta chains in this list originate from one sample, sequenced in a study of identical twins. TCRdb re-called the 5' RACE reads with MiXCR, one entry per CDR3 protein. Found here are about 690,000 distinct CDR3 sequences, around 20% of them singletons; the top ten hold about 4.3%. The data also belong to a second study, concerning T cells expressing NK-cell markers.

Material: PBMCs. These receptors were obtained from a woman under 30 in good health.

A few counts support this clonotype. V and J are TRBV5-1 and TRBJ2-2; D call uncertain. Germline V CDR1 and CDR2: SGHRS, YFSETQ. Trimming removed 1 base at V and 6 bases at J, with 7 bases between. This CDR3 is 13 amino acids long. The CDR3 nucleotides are TGCGCCAGCAGCTTGACAGCCTCCGGGGAGCTGTTTTTT. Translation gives CASSLTASGELFF.

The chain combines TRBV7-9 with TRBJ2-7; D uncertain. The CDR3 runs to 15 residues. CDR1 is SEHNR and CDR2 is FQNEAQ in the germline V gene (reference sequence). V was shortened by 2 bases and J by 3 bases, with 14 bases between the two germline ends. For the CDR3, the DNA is TGTGCCAGCAGCTTATGGTCGGTGGCCGGCTACGAGCAGTACTTC. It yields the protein CASSLWSVAGYEQYF.

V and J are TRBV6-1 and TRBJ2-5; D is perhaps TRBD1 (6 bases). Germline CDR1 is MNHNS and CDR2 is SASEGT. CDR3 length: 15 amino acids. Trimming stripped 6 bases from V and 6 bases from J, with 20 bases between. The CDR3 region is CASRASGHYLQTQYF. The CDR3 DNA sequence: TGTGCCAGCAGGGCCTCGGGACATTACCTCCAGACCCAGTACTTC.

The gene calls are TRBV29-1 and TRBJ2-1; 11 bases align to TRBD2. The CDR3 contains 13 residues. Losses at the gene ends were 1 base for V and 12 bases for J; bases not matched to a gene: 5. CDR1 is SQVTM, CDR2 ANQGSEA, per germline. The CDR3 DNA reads TGCAGCGTTGAAGCCGTGACTAGCGGGACGCAGTTCTTC. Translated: CSVEAVTSGTQFF.

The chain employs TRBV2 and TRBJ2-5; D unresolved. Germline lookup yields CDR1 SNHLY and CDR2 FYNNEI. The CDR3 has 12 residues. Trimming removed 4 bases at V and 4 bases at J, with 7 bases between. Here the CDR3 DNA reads TGTGCCAGCAGTGCAGTCGTAGAGACCCAGTACTTC. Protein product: CASSAVVETQYF.

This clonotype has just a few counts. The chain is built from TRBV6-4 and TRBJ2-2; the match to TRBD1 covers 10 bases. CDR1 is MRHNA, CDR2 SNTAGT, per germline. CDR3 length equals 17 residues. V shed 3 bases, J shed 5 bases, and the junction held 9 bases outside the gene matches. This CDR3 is CASSESPGQGITGELFF. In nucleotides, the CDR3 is TGTGCCAGCAGTGAATCCCCGGGACAGGGGATAACCGGGGAGCTGTTTTTT.

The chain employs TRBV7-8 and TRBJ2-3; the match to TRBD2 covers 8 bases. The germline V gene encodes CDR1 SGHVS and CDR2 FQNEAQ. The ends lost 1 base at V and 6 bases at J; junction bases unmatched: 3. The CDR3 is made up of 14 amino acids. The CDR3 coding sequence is TGTGCCAGCAGCTTAGGACTAGCGTGGGATACGCAGTATTTT. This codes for CASSLGLAWDTQYF.

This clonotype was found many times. This CDR3 reads CSARDLDREQFF. The CDR3, as DNA: TGCAGTGCTAGAGATCTCGATAGGGAGCAGTTCTTC. The J gene is TRBJ2-1, the V gene TRBV20-1; D unresolved. V lost 0 bases, J lost 10 bases, and 10 bases lay in between. CDR1 is DFQATT, CDR2 SNEGSKA, per germline (reference sequence). This CDR3 has 12 residues.

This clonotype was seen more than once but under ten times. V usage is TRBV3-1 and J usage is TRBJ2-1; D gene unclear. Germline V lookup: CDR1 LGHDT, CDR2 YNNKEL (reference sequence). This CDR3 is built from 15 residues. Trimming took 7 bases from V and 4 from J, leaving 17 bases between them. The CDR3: CASTNTGPEYNEQFF. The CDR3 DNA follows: TGTGCCAGCACCAATACCGGACCGGAGTACAATGAGCAGTTCTTC.